This paragraph covers one TCR beta chain sequence. This sample is part of a study of blood T cell repertoires in COVID-19. Across the study: Samples taken during acute and convalescent COVID-19 were collected in the United States, Italy and Spain. Nucleic acid was either cDNA or gDNA, and it came from T cells, B-cell-depleted T cells, or PBMCs.

Germline values: CDR1 SQVTM, CDR2 ANQGSEA. The V and J ends lost 7 bases and 1 base, in that order; junction bases with no gene match: 5. The CDR3 has 13 amino acids. As processed by the authors: By means of reference gene primer amplification, nucleated cell counts were estimated. TCRdb keeps only in-frame clones here, not all; method: immunoSEQ multiplex PCR. V and J calls and clone size follow that table, whereas D and trimming were derived from the DNA. In the table there are about 120,000 clones, about nine tenths of which are singletons. The V gene is TRBV29-1, the J gene TRBJ2-7; TRBD1 matches at 9 bases. This receptor was taken from a man aged 35 to 55 with acute or convalescent COVID-19. Sequenced input: peripheral blood. The CDR3 spells CSAGQGLSYEQYF. For the CDR3, the DNA is TGCAGCGCAGGACAGGGGCTTTCCTACGAGCAGTACTTC.